This T cell receptor (beta chain) was observed in a study of siplizumab effects on memory and regulatory T cells. Study-wide points: Where siplizumab was present, mappable alloreactive CD4+ clones averaged about 67% Treg-derived, compared with more than 25% in controls. Suppressive activity of Tregs proliferating in siplizumab cultures remained unconfirmed. Naive versus memory phenotype went unassigned for roughly 75-96% of proliferating CD4+ or CD8+ clones. Naive T cell populations appeared to exhibit greater diversity than memory cells and appeared to be major alloresponse contributors.

On this clone: No antigen is known for it.

The assay was immunoSEQ multiplex PCR, and TCRdb's table has in-frame clones only and misses some. The sample consists of more than 90,000 clones, just under 95% of them appearing once. Trimming shortened V by 3 bases and J by 0 bases, and 0 bases separated the two germline ends. Germline values: CDR1 MNHEY, CDR2 SMNVEV (reference sequence). The CDR3 spans 12 residues. The receptor comes from a human donor in good health. The chain recombines TRBV27 with TRBJ1-5; D is uncertain. Sequencing input: non-Treg CD4+ T cells sorted from blood. The CDR3 region has the DNA TGTGCCAGCAGTTTTAGCAATCAGCCCCAGCATTTT. Residues: CASSFSNQPQHF.